Listed below are T cell receptor beta chains from one sample, sequenced in a study of technical replicates of blood from a few donors. Assay used: immunoSEQ multiplex PCR; TCRdb lists only in-frame clones, some missing. The repertoire has about 93,000 clones, 95% of them found once; the top ten carry approximately 0.26%. Source material: T cells isolated from PBMCs. These receptors came from a human donor in good health. Each CDR3 is given with its conserved first and last residue. A D gene is named only where the DNA matches it firmly. The size field is filled for only some rows; it gives once, few, many or a size class.

TRBV28	TRBJ1-1	NA	NA	CASSLSAPSGPPGGAFF	TGTGCCAGCAGTTTATCGGCGCCCTCGGGACCCCCGGGAGGAGCTTTCTTT
TRBV10-1	TRBJ1-1	NA	NA	CASSESPPRAFF	TGCGCCAGCAGTGAGTCCCCTCCCCGGGCTTTCTTT
TRBV28	TRBJ1-2	NA	NA	CASSLNRVYGYTF	TGTGCCAGCAGTTTAAACAGGGTCTATGGCTACACCTTC
TRBV2	TRBJ2-7	TRBD2	NA	CASSVTSGHYEQYF	TGTGCCAGCAGCGTGACTAGCGGGCACTACGAGCAGTACTTC
TRBV28	TRBJ2-3	TRBD2	NA	CASSLQALAGAEFYTDTQYF	TGTGCCAGCAGTTTACAGGCGCTAGCGGGGGCCGAATTCTACACAGATACGCAGTATTTT
TRBV5-1	TRBJ2-3	NA	NA	CASSFWRVGDTQYF	TGCGCCAGCAGCTTTTGGAGGGTAGGGGATACGCAGTATTTT
TRBV6-5	TRBJ2-7	NA	NA	CASSYVSGQLYEQYF	TGTGCCAGCAGTTACGTCTCCGGACAGTTATACGAGCAGTACTTC
TRBV14	TRBJ1-2	NA	NA	CASSQVYQGYYGYTF	TGTGCCAGCAGCCAAGTTTATCAGGGCTACTATGGCTACACCTTC
TRBV7-9	TRBJ2-5	NA	NA	CASSLSSSSKEAQYF	TGTGCCAGCAGCTTATCATCAAGTTCGAAGGAGGCCCAGTACTTC
TRBV5-4	TRBJ1-2	NA	NA	CASTAGGVSGYTF	TGTGCCAGCACCGCGGGGGGCGTAAGTGGCTACACCTTC
TRBV4-1	TRBJ1-1	NA	NA	CASSHPRGRDEAFF	TGCGCCAGCAGTCATCCCCGGGGAAGAGATGAAGCTTTCTTT
TRBV1	TRBJ1-2	NA	NA	CTSSPPDLNYGYTF	TGCACCAGCAGCCCCCCGGACTTAAACTATGGCTACACCTTC
TRBV7-2	TRBJ2-1	NA	NA	CASSSGGLADRGYEQFF	TGTGCCAGCAGCTCCGGGGGACTAGCGGACAGGGGGTATGAGCAGTTCTTC
TRBV18	TRBJ1-4	NA	once	CASSPVYRVGNEKLFF	TGTGCCAGCTCACCAGTCTACAGGGTCGGAAATGAAAAACTGTTTTTT
TRBV30	TRBJ1-3	NA	NA	CAWAGPGNTIYF	TGTGCCTGGGCGGGGCCTGGAAACACCATATATTTT
TRBV6-5	TRBJ1-2	NA	once	CASSYSTGYGYTF	TGTGCCAGCAGTTACTCGACAGGTTATGGCTACACCTTC
TRBV6-6	TRBJ2-1	TRBD1	once	CASTGTGAHNEQFF	TGTGCCAGCACGGGGACAGGGGCCCACAATGAGCAGTTCTTC
TRBV28	TRBJ2-7	NA	once	CASRPGHYEQYF	TGTGCCAGCAGACCCGGACACTACGAGCAGTACTTC
TRBV6-5	TRBJ1-4	TRBD1	once	CASRDRATTNEKLFF	TGTGCCAGCAGGGACAGGGCCACAACTAATGAAAAACTGTTTTTT
TRBV29-1	TRBJ1-1	NA	NA	CSVEWWEGNTEAFF	TGCAGCGTTGAATGGTGGGAGGGCAACACTGAAGCTTTCTTT
TRBV19	TRBJ1-1	TRBD1	NA	CASHPQGAGEAFF	TGTGCCAGCCACCCCCAGGGGGCCGGTGAAGCTTTCTTT
TRBV9	TRBJ1-5	TRBD1	NA	CASSVEGASNQPQHF	TGTGCCAGCAGCGTAGAGGGGGCGAGCAATCAGCCCCAGCATTTT
TRBV9	TRBJ1-1	NA	NA	CASSSSGGNTEAFF	TGTGCCAGCAGTTCGAGCGGTGGGAACACTGAAGCTTTCTTT
TRBV6-5	TRBJ1-5	NA	NA	CASQGPGNQPQHF	TGTGCCAGCCAGGGCCCTGGGAATCAGCCCCAGCATTTT
TRBV5-6	TRBJ1-2	NA	NA	CASSLVLLRDGYTF	TGTGCCAGCAGCTTGGTTCTCCTCCGCGATGGCTACACCTTC
TRBV28	TRBJ1-3	NA	NA	CASNSEISGNTIYF	TGTGCCAGCAATAGTGAAATCTCTGGAAACACCATATATTTT
TRBV2	TRBJ2-7	TRBD2	NA	CASSDRGAYEQYF	TGTGCCAGCAGTGATCGGGGGGCCTACGAGCAGTACTTC